What follows describes a single T cell receptor (beta chain). The data are from a study of cytomegalovirus exposure and HLA in healthy donors. This CDR3 has 13 residues. With V trimmed by 5 bases and J by 5 bases, 3 bases remained unmatched. Per germline, CDR1 SGHAT and CDR2 FQDESV (reference sequence). PCR was performed using 60 Vbeta and 13 Jbeta primers. The data were produced by immunoSEQ multiplex PCR, yet TCRdb's version contains in-frame clones alone and is incomplete. The repertoire holds fewer than 100,000 clones, with around 70% as singletons. The sequence came from a female donor in good health and CMV-seronegative. The sequencing input was PBMCs. The chain employs TRBV11-1 and TRBJ2-1, with 7 bases identical to TRBD1. This chain's CDR3 is CASSPGQDNEQFF. The CDR3, as DNA: TGTGCCAGCAGCCCCGGACAGGACAATGAGCAGTTCTTC. The entire variable domain, with the rest obtained from reference TRBV11-1 and TRBJ2-1, is as follows: EAEVAQSPRYKITEKSQAVAFWCDPISGHATLYWYRQILGQGPELLVQFQDESVVDDSQLPKDRFSAERLKGVDSTLKIQPAELGDSAMYLCASSPGQDNEQFFGPGTRLTVL.